This T cell receptor beta chain was sequenced in a study of cytomegalovirus exposure and HLA in healthy donors. Across the study: An analysis done earlier identified around 100 million unique TCR beta sequences from around 180 million T cells. Findings and limits, study-wide: Sequencing likely generated an artifact that appeared as a cluster of highly shared sequence variants.

Note on this clone: Its antigen is undetermined.

The PCR employed 60 Vbeta primers together with 13 Jbeta primers. The protocol was immunoSEQ multiplex PCR, while the TCRdb copy is restricted to in-frame clones and leaves out a portion. The table shows roughly 200,000 clones, with roughly 90% occurring only once. Deletions cut 1 base from V and 2 bases from J, with 12 bases between. CDR3 length: 16 amino acids. Germline V lookup: CDR1 SGHKS, CDR2 YYEKEE (reference sequence). What was sequenced was PBMCs. The origin of this receptor is a woman in her 30s in good health and CMV-seronegative. This sequence joins TRBV5-5 and TRBJ2-2; D gene uncertain. The CDR3 loop reads CASSLFSTSNTGELFF. As DNA, the CDR3 is TGTGCCAGCAGCTTGTTCTCGACATCAAACACCGGGGAGCTGTTTTTT.